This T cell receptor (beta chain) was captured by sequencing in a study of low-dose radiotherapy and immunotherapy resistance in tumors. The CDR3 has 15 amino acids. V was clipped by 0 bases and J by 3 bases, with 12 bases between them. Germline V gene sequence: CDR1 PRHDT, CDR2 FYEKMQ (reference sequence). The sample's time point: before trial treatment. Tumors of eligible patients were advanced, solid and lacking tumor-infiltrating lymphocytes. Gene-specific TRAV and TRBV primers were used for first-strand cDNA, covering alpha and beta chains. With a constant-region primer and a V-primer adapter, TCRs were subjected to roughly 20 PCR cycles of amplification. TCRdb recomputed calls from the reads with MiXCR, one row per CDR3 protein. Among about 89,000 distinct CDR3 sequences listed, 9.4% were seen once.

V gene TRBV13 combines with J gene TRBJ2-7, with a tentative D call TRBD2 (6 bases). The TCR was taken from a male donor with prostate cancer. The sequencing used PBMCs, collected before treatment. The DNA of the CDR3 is TGTGCCAGCAGCTTAGGACGGCTAGCGCTCTACGAGCAGTACTTC. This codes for CASSLGRLALYEQYF.